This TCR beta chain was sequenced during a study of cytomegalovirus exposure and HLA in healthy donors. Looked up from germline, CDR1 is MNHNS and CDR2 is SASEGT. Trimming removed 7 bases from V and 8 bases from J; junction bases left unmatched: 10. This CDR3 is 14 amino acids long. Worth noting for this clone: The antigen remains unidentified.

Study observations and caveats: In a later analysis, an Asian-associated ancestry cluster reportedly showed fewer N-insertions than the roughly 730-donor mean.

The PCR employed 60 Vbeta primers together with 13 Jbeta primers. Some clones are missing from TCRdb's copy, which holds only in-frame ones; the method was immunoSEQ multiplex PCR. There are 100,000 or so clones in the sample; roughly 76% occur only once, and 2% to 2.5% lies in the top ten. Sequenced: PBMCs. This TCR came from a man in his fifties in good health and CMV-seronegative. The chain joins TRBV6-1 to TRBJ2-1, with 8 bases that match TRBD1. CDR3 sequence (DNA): TGTGCCAGCACGCTTGGACAGGGTAGGGATGAGCAGTTCTTC. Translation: CASTLGQGRDEQFF.